This T cell receptor (beta chain) was observed in a study of OX40 agonist ivuxolimab in advanced cancers. Study outcomes and limitations: The mean number of expanded clones was higher in CD8+ T cells than in CD4+.

Germline lookup yields CDR1 SEHNR and CDR2 FQNEAQ (reference sequence). The CDR3 totals 16 residues. The J segment lost 7 bases and the V segment lost 4 bases, leaving 12 bases of the junction unmatched. For this clone: Its target is not known.

Repertoires were generated with immunoSEQ multiplex PCR, while TCRdb's copy carries only in-frame clones and drops some. Of around 65,000 clones listed, roughly nine tenths are singletons. Source: CD4+ or CD8+ T cells sorted from blood, taken in a trial of the OX40 agonist ivuxolimab. The chain employs TRBV7-9 and TRBJ2-1; TRBD2 matches at 8 bases. The source is an adult with an advanced solid tumor such as melanoma, head and neck, liver or kidney cancer. The CDR3 nucleotides read TGTGCCAGCAGCTCCTTTTCGGGGGGGCTAAAAAATGAGCAGTTCTTC. As protein: CASSSFSGGLKNEQFF.